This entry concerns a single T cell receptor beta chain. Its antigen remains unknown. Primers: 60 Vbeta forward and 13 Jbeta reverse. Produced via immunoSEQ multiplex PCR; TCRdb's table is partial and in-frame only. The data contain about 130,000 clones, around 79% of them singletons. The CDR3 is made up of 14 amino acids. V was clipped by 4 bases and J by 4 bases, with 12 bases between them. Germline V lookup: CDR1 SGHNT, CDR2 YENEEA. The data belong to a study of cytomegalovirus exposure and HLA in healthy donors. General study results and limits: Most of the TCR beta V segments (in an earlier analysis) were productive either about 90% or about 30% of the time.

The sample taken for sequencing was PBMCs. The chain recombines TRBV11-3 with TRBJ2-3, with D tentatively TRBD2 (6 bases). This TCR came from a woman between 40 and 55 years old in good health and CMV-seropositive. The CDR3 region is CASSSGWGADTQYF. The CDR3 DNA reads TGTGCCAGCAGCTCTGGTTGGGGGGCAGATACGCAGTATTTT.